This is a list of T cell receptor beta chains from one sample in a study of cytomegalovirus exposure and HLA in healthy donors. Assay: immunoSEQ multiplex PCR; the TCRdb copy retains only in-frame clones and omits some. The repertoire includes 150,000 or so clones, approximately 80% of them detected once, and 4% sits in the top ten. The sample taken for sequencing was PBMCs. The source is a woman in her thirties or forties in good health and CMV-seronegative. The CDR3 runs from the conserved cysteine through the conserved F or W. A D gene is named only where the DNA matches it firmly.

>TRBV18|-
CASSNPGNTEAFF
>TRBV7-8|TRBD2
CASSAPTSGRSEQYF
>TRBV25-1|-
CASSLPSGNTIYF
>TRBV28|TRBD1
CASSPTTGAKNIQYF
>TRBV6-5|-
CASSYSGAGNEQFF
>TRBV7-6|-
CASSSRGHLHNEQFF
>TRBV13|-
CASSWGGAGASYEQYF
>TRBV5-1|TRBD1
CASKPTGGYPHEQYF
>TRBV11-2|-
CASRRQQGYEQYF
>TRBV11-2|-
CASSRLGTYEQYF
>TRBV5-1|-
CASSSLTEDGYTF
>TRBV28|TRBD1
CASTSGGTGDETQYF
>TRBV5-1|-
CASSAGTMNTEAFF
>TRBV6-6|-
CASSYMNTEAFF
>TRBV11-3|-
CASSFPQPGSSRGEQFF
>TRBV9|-
CASSPRRDEQYF
>TRBV28|TRBD1
CASSPGQGGNTEAFF
>TRBV6-6|TRBD2
CASGLAGEDGELFF
>TRBV28|-
CASTDLGLNRGETQYF
>TRBV28|-
CASSRLGTGELFF
>TRBV6-1|-
CASRAAYEQYF
>TRBV5-1|TRBD2
CASSPPGLVTYEQYF
>TRBV6-5|TRBD2
CASSLSGISYEQYF
>TRBV5-1|-
CASSFGGNTGELFF
>TRBV5-4|-
CASSLRQSNEKLFF
>TRBV10-3|-
CAIADSGDPETQYF
>TRBV5-6|TRBD1
CASNLEQGPADTQYF
>TRBV27|TRBD2
CASSFILAGAYNEQFF
>TRBV11-3|-
CASSFRDEQYF
>TRBV6-5|-
CASSYRQATNEKLFF
>TRBV30|-
CAWSLGVDQPQHF
>TRBV18|-
CASLPEGAYQETQYF
>TRBV13|-
CASTTRNTEAFF
>TRBV2|TRBD1
CASSGLSTGGVKVAFF
>TRBV10-1|TRBD1
CASSESPGQISGNTIYF
>TRBV11-2|-
CASSFEGISPQHF
>TRBV15|-
CATSRDRGQPQHF
>TRBV5-1|-
CASSPGTDSNQPQHF
>TRBV6-1|-
CASREAWSTYEQYF
>TRBV5-5|-
CASSAQPGVVSYNEQFF
>TRBV11-3|-
CASSLGHSGGYGYTF
>TRBV2|TRBD2
CASSEAPGGEQFF
>TRBV5-1|-
CASSLEAGRSEAFF
>TRBV20-1|-
CSAYDNEQFF
>TRBV18|-
CASSPGRSDTEAFF
>TRBV4-2|TRBD1
CASSQAGQESNQPQHF
>TRBV6-5|-
CASSYNPQGKGEAFF
>TRBV5-1|TRBD2
CASLRGRASEQYF
>TRBV7-2|-
CASSFFTLVQNGYTF
>TRBV5-1|-
CASSLATGNGYTF
>TRBV7-9|-
CASSPGPGVQETQYF
>TRBV4-2|TRBD1
CASSQGDRDLSPLHF
>TRBV5-6|TRBD2
CASSSGTSGTHTDTQYF
>TRBV11-2|-
CASSRETQYF
>TRBV2|TRBD1
CASSRQGAKDTQYF
>TRBV4-1|-
CASSPLRTSDGYTF
>TRBV6-1|-
CASSEASEYF
>TRBV10-3|TRBD2
CAISKRGDQETQYF
>TRBV30|-
CAWSRQGNQPQHF
>TRBV7-9|-
CASSFGRDGEAFF